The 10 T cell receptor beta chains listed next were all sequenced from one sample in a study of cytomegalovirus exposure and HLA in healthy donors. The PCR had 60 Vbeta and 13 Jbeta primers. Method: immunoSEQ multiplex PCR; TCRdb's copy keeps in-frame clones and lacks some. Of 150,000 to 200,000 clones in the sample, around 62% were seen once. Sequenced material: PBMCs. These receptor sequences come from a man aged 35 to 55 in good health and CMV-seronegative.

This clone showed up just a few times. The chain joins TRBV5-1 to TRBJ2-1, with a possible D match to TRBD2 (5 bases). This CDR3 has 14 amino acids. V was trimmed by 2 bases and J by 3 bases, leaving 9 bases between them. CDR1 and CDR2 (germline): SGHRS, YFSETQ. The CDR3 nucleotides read TGCGCCAGCAGCTTAGTACGGGACTACAATGAGCAGTTCTTC. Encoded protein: CASSLVRDYNEQFF.

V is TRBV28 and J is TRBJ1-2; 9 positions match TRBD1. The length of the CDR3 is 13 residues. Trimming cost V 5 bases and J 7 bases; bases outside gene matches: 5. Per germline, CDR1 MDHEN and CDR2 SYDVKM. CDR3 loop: CASSLRDRAGYTF. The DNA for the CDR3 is TGTGCCAGCAGTCTACGGGACAGGGCTGGCTACACCTTC.

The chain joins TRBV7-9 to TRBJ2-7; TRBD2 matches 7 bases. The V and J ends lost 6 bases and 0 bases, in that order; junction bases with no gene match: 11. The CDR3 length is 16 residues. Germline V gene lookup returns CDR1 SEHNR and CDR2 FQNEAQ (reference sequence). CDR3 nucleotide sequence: TGTGCCAGCAGTTCCCCGAACCTAGCGGACTCCTACGAGCAGTACTTC. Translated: CASSSPNLADSYEQYF.

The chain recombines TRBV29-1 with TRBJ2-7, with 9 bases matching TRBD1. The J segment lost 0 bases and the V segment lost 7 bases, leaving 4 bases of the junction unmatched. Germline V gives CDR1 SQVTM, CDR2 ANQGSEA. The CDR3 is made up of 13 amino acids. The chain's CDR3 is CSAWTGDSYEQYF. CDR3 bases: TGCAGCGCGTGGACAGGGGACTCCTACGAGCAGTACTTC.

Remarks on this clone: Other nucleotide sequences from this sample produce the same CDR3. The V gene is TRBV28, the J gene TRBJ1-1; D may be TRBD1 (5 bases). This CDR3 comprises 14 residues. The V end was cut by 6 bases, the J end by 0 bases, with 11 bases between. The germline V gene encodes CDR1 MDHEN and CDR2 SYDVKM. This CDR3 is CASSSAGVNTEAFF. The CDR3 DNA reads TGTGCCAGCAGCTCGGCGGGGGTGAACACTGAAGCTTTCTTT. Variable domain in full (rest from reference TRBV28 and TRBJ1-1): DVKVTQSSRYLVKRTGEKVFLECVQDMDHENMFWYRQDPGLGLRLIYFSYDVKMKEKGDIPEGYSVSREKKERFSLILESASTNQTSMYLCASSSAGVNTEAFFGQGTRLTVV.

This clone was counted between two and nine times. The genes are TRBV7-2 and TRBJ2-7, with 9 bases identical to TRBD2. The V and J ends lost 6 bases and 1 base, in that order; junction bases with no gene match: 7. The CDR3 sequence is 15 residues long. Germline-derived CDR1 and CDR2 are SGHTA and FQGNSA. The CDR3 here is CASRSGAGGSYEQYF. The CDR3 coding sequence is TGTGCCAGCAGAAGTGGGGCGGGAGGGTCCTACGAGCAGTACTTC. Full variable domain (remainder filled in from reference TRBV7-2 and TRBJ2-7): GAGVSQSPSNKVTEKGKDVELRCDPISGHTALYWYRQSLGQGLEFLIYFQGNSAPDKSGLPSDRFSAERTGGSVSTLTIQRTQQEDSAVYLCASRSGAGGSYEQYFGPGTRLTVT.

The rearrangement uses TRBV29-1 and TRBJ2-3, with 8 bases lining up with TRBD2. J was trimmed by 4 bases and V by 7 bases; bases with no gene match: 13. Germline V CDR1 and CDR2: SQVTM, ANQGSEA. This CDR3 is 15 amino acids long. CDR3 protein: CSGSRAGVGADTQYF. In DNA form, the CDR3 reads TGCAGCGGATCTCGAGCGGGAGTCGGTGCAGATACGCAGTATTTT.

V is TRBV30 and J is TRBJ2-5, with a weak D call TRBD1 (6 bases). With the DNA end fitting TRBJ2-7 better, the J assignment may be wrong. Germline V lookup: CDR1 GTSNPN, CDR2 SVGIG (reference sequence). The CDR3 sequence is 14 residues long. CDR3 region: CAWSYTGSWYEQYF. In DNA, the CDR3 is TGTGCCTGGAGTTATACAGGGAGTTGGTACGAGCAGTACTTC.

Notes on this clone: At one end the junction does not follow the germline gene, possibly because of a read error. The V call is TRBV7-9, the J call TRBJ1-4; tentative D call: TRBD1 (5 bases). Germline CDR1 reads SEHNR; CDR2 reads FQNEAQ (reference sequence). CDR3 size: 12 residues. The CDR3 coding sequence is TGTTCCAGCAGCTTATTGGGCAGGGTGGTGTTTTTT. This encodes CSSSLLGRVVFF.

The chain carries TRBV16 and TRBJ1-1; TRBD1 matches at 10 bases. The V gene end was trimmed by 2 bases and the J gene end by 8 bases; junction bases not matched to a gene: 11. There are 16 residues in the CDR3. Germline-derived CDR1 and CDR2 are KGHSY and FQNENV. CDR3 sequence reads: CASSQILPGQGPEAFF. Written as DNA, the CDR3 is TGTGCCAGCAGCCAAATTCTCCCGGGACAGGGGCCAGAAGCTTTCTTT.